The 6 T cell receptor beta chains below come from one sample, sequenced in a study of graft-versus-host responses after intestinal transplantation. The antigens these receptors bind are not known. Sequencing was performed with immunoSEQ multiplex PCR; in TCRdb, only in-frame clones are kept and a portion is missing. The sample lists about 90,000 clones, roughly 89% seen once, with about 0.3% in the top ten. Material: unstimulated CD4+ T cells sorted from spleen or lymph node cells, obtained before intestinal transplant. Receptor source: a human donor who received an intestinal transplant.

The rearrangement uses TRBV11-2 and TRBJ1-2, with a weak D call TRBD1 (6 bases). Between the trimmed V and J ends, which lost 4 bases and 5 bases, there was a span of 20 bases. This CDR3 has 16 amino acids. Per the germline V gene, CDR1 is SGHAT and CDR2 is FQNNGV. The CDR3 DNA sequence: TGTGCCAGCAGCTCCCTTACGCGGGGGCGCGGGTATGGCTACACCTTC. Encoded protein: CASSSLTRGRGYGYTF.

The chain employs TRBV28 and TRBJ1-4; 7 bases align to TRBD1. The CDR3 has 14 amino acids. The germline V gene has CDR1 MDHEN and CDR2 SYDVKM. V gave up 5 bases and J gave up 4 bases; unmatched junction bases: 4. Here the CDR3 reads CASSPGTVNEKLFF. For the CDR3, the DNA is TGTGCCAGCAGTCCCGGGACAGTTAATGAAAAACTGTTTTTT.

The chain employs TRBV7-8 and TRBJ1-1, with D unresolved. The germline CDR1 and CDR2 sequences are SGHVS and FQNEAQ. V dropped 5 bases and J dropped 1 base, with 11 bases sitting between them. CDR3 size: 14 residues. CDR3 nucleotide sequence: TGTGCCAGCAGCGCCCAGATTCAGAACACTGAAGCTTTCTTT. It yields the protein CASSAQIQNTEAFF.

The V call is TRBV6-1, the J call TRBJ2-7; D might be TRBD2 (5 bases). Trimming cost V 5 bases and J 4 bases, with 12 bases left between them. Germline V gene data show CDR1 as MNHNS and CDR2 as SASEGT. The CDR3 is 13 amino acids. The CDR3 sequence: CASSSRTGYEQYF. In DNA, the CDR3 is TGTGCCAGCAGTTCCCGGACGGGGTACGAGCAGTACTTC.

The rearrangement joins TRBV5-1 to TRBJ2-1; D call uncertain. The length of the CDR3 is 15 residues. V was clipped by 1 base and J by 0 bases, with 8 bases between them. Looked up from germline, CDR1 is SGHRS and CDR2 is YFSETQ. The CDR3 coding sequence is TGCGCCAGCAGCTTGTCCGACAACTCCTACAATGAGCAGTTCTTC. Amino acid sequence: CASSLSDNSYNEQFF.

The rearrangement joins TRBV11-2 to TRBJ2-7; D remains ambiguous. This CDR3 spans 15 amino acids. The V and J ends lost 3 bases and 2 bases respectively, with 14 bases between them. Germline V gene sequence: CDR1 SGHAT, CDR2 FQNNGV. Here the CDR3 reads CASSFPPGRTYEQYF. In nucleotides, the CDR3 is TGTGCCAGCAGCTTTCCCCCGGGCAGGACCTACGAGCAGTACTTC. Full variable domain (outside the CDR3, taken from reference TRBV11-2 and TRBJ2-7): EAGVAQSPRYKIIEKRQSVAFWCNPISGHATLYWYQQILGQGPKLLIQFQNNGVVDDSQLPKDRFSAERLKGVDSTLKIQPAKLEDSAVYLCASSFPPGRTYEQYFGPGTRLTVT.